The next 23 T cell receptor beta chains were all read from a single sample in a study of memory CD4+ T cells and cytomegalovirus serostatus. Single viable CD3+CD4+CD8-CD45RO+ cells were sorted as the memory CD4+ T cells. The repertoire was sequenced with immunoSEQ multiplex PCR; TCRdb's copy has only in-frame clones and lacks some. The table lists about 56,000 clones, 70% to 75% of them singletons. Sequencing was performed on memory CD4+ T cells from blood. The receptors shown here come from an adult in good health and CMV-seropositive.

In its sample, this clone was seen once. CDR3 loop: CASSTGTSGNARTDTQYF. The DNA for the CDR3 is TGTGCCAGCAGCACCGGGACTAGCGGGAATGCTAGGACAGATACGCAGTATTTT. This chain connects TRBV11-3 to TRBJ2-3; the match to TRBD2 covers 13 bases. The CDR3 length is 18 residues. Looked up from germline, CDR1 is SGHNT and CDR2 is YENEEA. V trimming: 5 bases; J trimming: 3 bases; junction bases outside the gene matches: 11. The complete variable domain, with remaining parts taken from reference TRBV11-3 and TRBJ2-3, reads EAGVVQSPRYKIIEKKQPVAFWCNPISGHNTLYWYLQNLGQGPELLIRYENEEAVDDSQLPKDRFSAERLKGVDSTLKIQPAELGDSAVYLCASSTGTSGNARTDTQYFGPGTRLTVL.

V gene TRBV29-1 combines with J gene TRBJ2-3, with D hard to call. V was trimmed by 7 bases and J by 5 bases, leaving 13 bases between them. Germline V lookup: CDR1 SQVTM, CDR2 ANQGSEA. The CDR3 is 12 amino acids. The CDR3 loop reads CSGDPARDTQYF. The CDR3 DNA sequence: TGCAGCGGCGACCCGGCCCGAGATACGCAGTATTTT.

The chain links TRBV9 to TRBJ1-4; D might be TRBD1 (5 bases). The length of the CDR3 is 15 residues. The V and J ends lost 0 bases and 7 bases respectively, with 13 bases between them. CDR1 and CDR2 from the germline V gene are SGDLS and YYNGEE. The CDR3 protein is CASSVALGGFEKLFF. DNA of the CDR3: TGTGCCAGCAGCGTAGCTTTGGGGGGGTTTGAAAAACTGTTTTTT.

The rearrangement joins TRBV5-6 to TRBJ1-1; the D gene is possibly TRBD1 (5 bases). This CDR3 has 14 amino acids. The V and J ends lost 3 bases and 3 bases respectively, with 12 bases between them. Germline V gene lookup returns CDR1 SGHDT and CDR2 YYEEEE. In DNA, the CDR3 is TGTGCCAGCAGCTCGGGGGGGTTTGACACTGAAGCTTTCTTT. It specifies CASSSGGFDTEAFF.

The chain employs TRBV5-1 and TRBJ1-3; 7 bases match TRBD1. The CDR3 runs to 15 residues. Looked up from germline, CDR1 is SGHRS and CDR2 is YFSETQ. V lost 0 bases to trimming and J lost 0 bases; unmatched junction nucleotides: 0. The CDR3 loop reads CASSLGDSSGNTIYF. The CDR3 nucleotides read TGCGCCAGCAGCTTGGGGGACAGCTCTGGAAACACCATATATTTT.

The V call is TRBV7-2, the J call TRBJ2-4; maybe TRBD2 (6 bases). Trimming pared 4 bases from V and 6 bases from J, leaving 13 bases between. The V gene's germline CDR1 is SGHTA and CDR2 FQGNSA. CDR3 length: 14 residues. The CDR3 reads CASSSGDLTNIQYF. CDR3 nucleotide sequence: TGTGCCAGCAGCTCCGGGGACTTAACAAACATTCAGTACTTC.

The chain combines TRBV9 with TRBJ2-1; D assignment may be TRBD1 or TRBD2 (7 bases each). Trimming removed 5 bases at V and 7 bases at J, with 19 bases between. CDR3 length equals 15 residues. CDR1 is SGDLS and CDR2 is YYNGEE in the germline V gene. CDR3 nucleotides: TGTGCCAGCAGTGCCCTTGCAGGGGGGGGTAATGAGCAGTTCTTC. This sequence encodes CASSALAGGGNEQFF.

The chain links TRBV6-5 to TRBJ2-7, with TRBD2 identical over 9 bases. CDR3 length: 15 residues. In germline, CDR1 is MNHEY, CDR2 SVGAGI. V was pared by 1 base and J by 2 bases, with 3 bases of the junction left unmatched. The CDR3 DNA sequence: TGTGCCAGCAGTTACTACCCTAGCGGGACCTACGAGCAGTACTTC. Its protein product is CASSYYPSGTYEQYF.

V gene TRBV28 combines with J gene TRBJ1-2; unclear D gene. Germline CDR1 and CDR2: MDHEN and SYDVKM. CDR3 length equals 14 residues. Trimming cost V 3 bases and J 4 bases, with 12 bases left between them. CDR3 sequence (DNA): TGTGCCAGCAGTTTCGGCGGCACCCTCTATGGCTACACCTTC. Translated: CASSFGGTLYGYTF.

This clone was seen only a few times. The rearrangement joins TRBV7-2 to TRBJ2-1, with D possibly being TRBD2 (6 bases). Germline V gives CDR1 SGHTA, CDR2 FQGNSA. The CDR3 is 18 amino acids. The V and J ends lost 1 base and 2 bases respectively, with 18 bases between them. For the CDR3, the DNA is TGTGCCAGCAGCTTAGGGCCCAACCGCGGACTACCCTACAATGAGCAGTTCTTC. The encoded protein is CASSLGPNRGLPYNEQFF.

This clone has just a few counts. The J gene is TRBJ2-7, the V gene TRBV7-2; 8 nucleotides line up with TRBD2. The CDR3 contains 17 residues. Trimming removed 0 bases from V and 1 base from J; junction bases left unmatched: 8. From germline, CDR1 is SGHTA and CDR2 FQGNSA. The CDR3 DNA reads TGTGCCAGCAGCTTAGCGCCGCCCGGGACTAGTTCCTACGAGCAGTACTTC. It codes for CASSLAPPGTSSYEQYF.

The rearrangement links TRBV10-3 to TRBJ1-1; D possibly corresponds to TRBD1 (5 bases). Trimming took 6 bases from V and 3 from J, leaving 14 bases between them. In germline, CDR1 is ENHRY, CDR2 SYGVKD. This CDR3 is 14 amino acids long. CDR3 sequence: CAISDSSKDTEAFF. The CDR3 DNA reads as TGTGCCATCAGCGACAGCTCAAAGGACACTGAAGCTTTCTTT.

Points on this clone: This sample includes further DNA sequences coding for the same CDR3. The V gene is TRBV5-1, the J gene TRBJ2-3, with 9 bases matching TRBD2. With V trimmed by 4 bases and J by 2 bases, 5 bases remained unmatched. The CDR3 spans 15 residues. The V gene's germline CDR1 is SGHRS and CDR2 YFSETQ. The CDR3 here is CASSLRGLATDTQYF. The CDR3 nucleotides are TGCGCCAGCAGCCTAAGGGGACTAGCCACAGATACGCAGTATTTT. Combining the CDR3 with reference TRBV5-1 and TRBJ2-3 gives the whole variable domain KAGVTQTPRYLIKTRGQQVTLSCSPISGHRSVSWYQQTPGQGLQFLFEYFSETQRNKGNFPGRFSGRQFSNSRSEMNVSTLELGDSALYLCASSLRGLATDTQYFGPGTRLTVL.

The chain combines TRBV6-6 with TRBJ2-1; 13 bases line up with TRBD2. The CDR3 runs to 16 residues. Germline V gives CDR1 MNHNY, CDR2 SVGAGI (reference sequence). V trimming: 10 bases; J trimming: 5 bases; junction bases outside the gene matches: 11. CDR3 loop: CATHPLGLAGDNEQFF. CDR3 nucleotides: TGTGCCACCCACCCTCTCGGACTAGCGGGAGACAATGAGCAGTTCTTC.

This clone was found a few times. The chain recombines TRBV29-1 with TRBJ2-1; TRBD2 matches at 9 bases. V gave up 3 bases and J gave up 9 bases; unmatched junction bases: 9. CDR3 length: 14 amino acids. Germline V gene lookup returns CDR1 SQVTM and CDR2 ANQGSEA. In DNA form, the CDR3 reads TGCAGCGTTGATGGCCTAGCGGGGTGGGGTGAGCAGTTCTTC. Protein: CSVDGLAGWGEQFF.

This clone was detected a few times. The same CDR3 can be traced to other DNA sequences in this sample. J is TRBJ1-5 and V is TRBV6-6; D is perhaps TRBD1 (5 bases). The CDR3 sequence is 14 residues long. V was pared by 4 bases and J by 0 bases, with 7 bases between. The germline gives CDR1 MNHNY, CDR2 SVGAGI (reference sequence). CDR3 sequence (DNA): TGTGCCAGCAGTTCAGGGTATAGCAATCAGCCCCAGCATTTT. Encoded protein: CASSSGYSNQPQHF.

This clone appeared a single time. The rearrangement uses TRBV9 and TRBJ1-4; 7 bases agree with TRBD1. Per germline, CDR1 SGDLS and CDR2 YYNGEE. The CDR3 totals 15 residues. V dropped 4 bases and J dropped 5; count of bases not matched to a gene: 8. The CDR3 DNA reads TGTGCCAGCAGCCTTAGACAGGGCGGGAATGAAAAACTGTTTTTT. This encodes CASSLRQGGNEKLFF.

This chain connects TRBV7-2 to TRBJ1-2; 9 nucleotides match TRBD1. CDR1 is SGHTA and CDR2 is FQGNSA in the germline V gene. V shed 5 bases and J 5 bases; nucleotides not matched to a gene: 9. This CDR3 has 15 residues. This CDR3 reads CASSARQGVGYGYTF. The CDR3 DNA follows: TGTGCCAGCAGCGCCCGACAGGGGGTTGGATATGGCTACACCTTC.

The rearrangement joins TRBV7-7 to TRBJ2-5; a possible D gene is TRBD2 (6 bases). This CDR3 has 15 residues. Germline V gene sequence: CDR1 SSHAT, CDR2 FNYEAQ (reference sequence). V was trimmed by 3 bases and J by 5 bases, leaving 16 bases between them. CDR3 bases: TGTGCCAGCAGCTTGTATCGGGAGCCCCTCGAGACCCAGTACTTC. Its protein product is CASSLYREPLETQYF.

This clone was detected only once. V gene TRBV5-1 combines with J gene TRBJ2-1, with a tentative D call TRBD2 (5 bases). The V end lost 4 bases, the J end lost 8 bases, and 19 bases lay between the germline ends. This CDR3 spans 15 amino acids. Germline CDR1 and CDR2: SGHRS and YFSETQ. This CDR3 is CASSRSTDYSDEQFF. Here the CDR3 DNA reads TGCGCCAGCAGCCGATCCACAGATTATAGCGATGAGCAGTTCTTC.

The chain recombines TRBV6-5 with TRBJ2-2; D assignment may be TRBD1 or TRBD2 (5 bases each). Trimming stripped 5 bases from V and 9 bases from J, with 16 bases between. The CDR3 totals 14 residues. Germline V gene lookup returns CDR1 MNHEY and CDR2 SVGAGI. CDR3 sequence: CASSHRDGFRELFF. CDR3 nucleotide sequence: TGTGCCAGCAGTCACCGGGACGGTTTTCGGGAGCTGTTTTTT.

The chain links TRBV6-1 to TRBJ2-3; D uncertain. Germline loops: CDR1 MNHNS, CDR2 SASEGT. The CDR3 spans 14 residues. Trimming removed 5 bases at V and 4 bases at J, with 13 bases between. The CDR3 loop reads CASSLTRVADTQYF. In DNA form, the CDR3 reads TGTGCCAGCAGTCTGACCAGAGTGGCAGATACGCAGTATTTT.

The CDR3 DNA reads as TGTGCCAGCAGTTCCCGACGGGCAACTAATGAAAAACTGTTTTTT. Translating it yields CASSSRRATNEKLFF. The V and J genes are TRBV11-3 and TRBJ1-4; D is ambiguous. CDR1 is SGHNT and CDR2 is YENEEA in the germline V gene. This CDR3 region has 15 residues. Trimming stripped 6 bases from V and 0 bases from J, with 11 bases between. The whole variable domain, remainder taken from reference TRBV11-3 and TRBJ1-4, is EAGVVQSPRYKIIEKKQPVAFWCNPISGHNTLYWYLQNLGQGPELLIRYENEEAVDDSQLPKDRFSAERLKGVDSTLKIQPAELGDSAVYLCASSSRRATNEKLFFGSGTQLSVL.